Detailed here is one TCR beta chain. Because the CDR3's place on the DNA is in doubt, the DNA is left out and the CDR3 is given as listed by TCRdb. The germline gives CDR1 MDHEN, CDR2 SYDVKM. The CDR3 is 22 amino acids long, termini counted. The data were obtained in a study of regulatory T cells in long-lasting Graves disease. Time point defined: newly diagnosed GD, antithyroid drugs for less than 3 months. The authors made the TCR library using RNA they extracted from PBMCs. CDR3-region Arm-PCR and iRepertoire HTBI primers produced the TCR beta libraries. TCRdb recomputed calls from the multiplex PCR reads with MiXCR, one row per CDR3 protein. The sample carries fewer than 650,000 distinct CDR3 sequences, less than 20% recorded once. Another study also made use of these data, one on T cells in Graves' hyperthyroidism and ophthalmopathy.

The input for sequencing was peripheral blood mononuclear cells (PBMCs), taken at new diagnosis, from a patient treated with antithyroid drugs. The chain is built from TRBV28 and TRBJ2-7; the table assigns TRBD1, which was not confirmed against the DNA. The TCR was taken from a woman in her thirties with Graves disease. The CDR3 is CASSFYICSARAAGALAYEQYF.